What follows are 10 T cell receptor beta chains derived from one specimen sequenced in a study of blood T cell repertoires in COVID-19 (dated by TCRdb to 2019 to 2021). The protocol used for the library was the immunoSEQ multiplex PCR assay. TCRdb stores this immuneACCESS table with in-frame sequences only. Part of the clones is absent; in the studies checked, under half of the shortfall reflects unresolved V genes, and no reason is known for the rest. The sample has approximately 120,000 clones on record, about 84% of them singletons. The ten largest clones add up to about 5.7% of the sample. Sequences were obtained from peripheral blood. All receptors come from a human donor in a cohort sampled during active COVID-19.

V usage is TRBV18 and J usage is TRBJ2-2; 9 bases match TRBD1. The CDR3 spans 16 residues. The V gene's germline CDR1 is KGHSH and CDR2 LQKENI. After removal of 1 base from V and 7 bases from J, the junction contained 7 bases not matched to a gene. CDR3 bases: TGTGCCAGCTCACCACTACTACAGGGGGCGAACGGGGAGCTGTTTTTT. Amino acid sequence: CASSPLLQGANGELFF. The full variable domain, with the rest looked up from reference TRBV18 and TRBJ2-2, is NAGVMQNPRHLVRRRGQEARLRCSPMKGHSHVYWYRQLPEEGLKFMVYLQKENIIDESGMPKERFSAEFPKEGPSILRIQQVVRGDSAAYFCASSPLLQGANGELFFGEGSRLTVL.

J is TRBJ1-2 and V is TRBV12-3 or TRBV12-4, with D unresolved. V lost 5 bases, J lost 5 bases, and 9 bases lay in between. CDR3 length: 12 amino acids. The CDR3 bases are TGTGCCAGCAGTCAAACGAGTTATGGCTACACCTTC. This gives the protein CASSQTSYGYTF.

CDR3 sequence (DNA): TGCGCCAGCAGCTTGGCAGGGGGCGCGGAAGAGCAGTACTTC. Translation: CASSLAGGAEEQYF. The rearrangement links TRBV5-1 to TRBJ2-7, with 8 bases aligning to TRBD1. Germline lookup yields CDR1 SGHRS and CDR2 YFSETQ. The CDR3 consists of 14 residues. V lost 0 bases and J lost 7; bases outside the gene matches: 6.

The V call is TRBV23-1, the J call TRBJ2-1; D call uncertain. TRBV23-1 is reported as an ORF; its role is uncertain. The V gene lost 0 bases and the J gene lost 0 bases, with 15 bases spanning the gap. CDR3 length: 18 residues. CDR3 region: CASSQSSARLFSYNEQFF. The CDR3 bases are TGCGCCAGCAGTCAATCTTCGGCGCGGCTGTTCTCCTACAATGAGCAGTTCTTC.

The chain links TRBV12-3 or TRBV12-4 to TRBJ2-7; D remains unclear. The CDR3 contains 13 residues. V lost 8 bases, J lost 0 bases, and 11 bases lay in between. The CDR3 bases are TGTGCCAGCGGGCGCTGGGCCTCCTACGAGCAGTACTTC. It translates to CASGRWASYEQYF.

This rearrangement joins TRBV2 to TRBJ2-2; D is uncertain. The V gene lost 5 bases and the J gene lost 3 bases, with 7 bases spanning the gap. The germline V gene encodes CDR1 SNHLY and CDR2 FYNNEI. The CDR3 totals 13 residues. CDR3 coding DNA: TGTGCCAGCAGTTTCAGTTACACCGGGGAGCTGTTTTTT. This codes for CASSFSYTGELFF.

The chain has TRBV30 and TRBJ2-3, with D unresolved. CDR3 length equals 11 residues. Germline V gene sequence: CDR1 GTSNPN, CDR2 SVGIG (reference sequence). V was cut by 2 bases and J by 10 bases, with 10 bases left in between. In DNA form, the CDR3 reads TGTGCCTGGAGTCAGTCCCCCTCGCAGTATTTT. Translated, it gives CAWSQSPSQYF.

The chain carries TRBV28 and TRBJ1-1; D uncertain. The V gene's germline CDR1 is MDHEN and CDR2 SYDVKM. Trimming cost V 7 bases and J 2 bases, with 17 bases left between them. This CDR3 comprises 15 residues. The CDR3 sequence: CASTPSPWSNTEAFF. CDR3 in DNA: TGTGCCAGCACCCCAAGCCCCTGGTCAAACACTGAAGCTTTCTTT.

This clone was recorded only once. The DNA of the CDR3 is TGCGCCAGCAGCTCGGAACACGAGTTCCTAGCGGATACCTACAATGAGCAGTTCTTC. This codes for CASSSEHEFLADTYNEQFF. The V call is TRBV5-1, the J call TRBJ2-1; 7 nucleotides align to TRBD2. CDR3 size: 19 residues. V trimming: 3 bases; J trimming: 2 bases; junction bases outside the gene matches: 17. The germline gives CDR1 SGHRS, CDR2 YFSETQ.

CDR3 DNA: TGTGCCAGCAGTCGTATGAACACTGAAGCTTTCTTT. It encodes CASSRMNTEAFF. The chain carries TRBV5-6 and TRBJ1-1; D is ambiguous. Germline V gene sequence: CDR1 SGHDT, CDR2 YYEEEE. Trimming shortened V by 5 bases and J by 0 bases, and 5 bases separated the two germline ends. The CDR3 is 12 residues long.